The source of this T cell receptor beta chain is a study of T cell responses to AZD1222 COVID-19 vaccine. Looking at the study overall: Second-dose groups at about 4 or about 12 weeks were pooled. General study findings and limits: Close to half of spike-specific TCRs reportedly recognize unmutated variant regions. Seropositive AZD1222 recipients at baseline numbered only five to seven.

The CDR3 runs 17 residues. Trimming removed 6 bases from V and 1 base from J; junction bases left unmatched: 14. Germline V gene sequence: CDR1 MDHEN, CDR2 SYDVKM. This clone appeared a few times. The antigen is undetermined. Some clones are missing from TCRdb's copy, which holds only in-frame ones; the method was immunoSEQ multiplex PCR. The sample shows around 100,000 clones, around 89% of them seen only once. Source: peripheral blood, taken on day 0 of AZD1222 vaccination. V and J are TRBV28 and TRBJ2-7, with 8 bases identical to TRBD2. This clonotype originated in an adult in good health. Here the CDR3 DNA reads TGTGCCAGCAGGACATTCATCTCGGAGCGGGGGTCCTACGAGCAGTACTTC. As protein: CASRTFISERGSYEQYF.